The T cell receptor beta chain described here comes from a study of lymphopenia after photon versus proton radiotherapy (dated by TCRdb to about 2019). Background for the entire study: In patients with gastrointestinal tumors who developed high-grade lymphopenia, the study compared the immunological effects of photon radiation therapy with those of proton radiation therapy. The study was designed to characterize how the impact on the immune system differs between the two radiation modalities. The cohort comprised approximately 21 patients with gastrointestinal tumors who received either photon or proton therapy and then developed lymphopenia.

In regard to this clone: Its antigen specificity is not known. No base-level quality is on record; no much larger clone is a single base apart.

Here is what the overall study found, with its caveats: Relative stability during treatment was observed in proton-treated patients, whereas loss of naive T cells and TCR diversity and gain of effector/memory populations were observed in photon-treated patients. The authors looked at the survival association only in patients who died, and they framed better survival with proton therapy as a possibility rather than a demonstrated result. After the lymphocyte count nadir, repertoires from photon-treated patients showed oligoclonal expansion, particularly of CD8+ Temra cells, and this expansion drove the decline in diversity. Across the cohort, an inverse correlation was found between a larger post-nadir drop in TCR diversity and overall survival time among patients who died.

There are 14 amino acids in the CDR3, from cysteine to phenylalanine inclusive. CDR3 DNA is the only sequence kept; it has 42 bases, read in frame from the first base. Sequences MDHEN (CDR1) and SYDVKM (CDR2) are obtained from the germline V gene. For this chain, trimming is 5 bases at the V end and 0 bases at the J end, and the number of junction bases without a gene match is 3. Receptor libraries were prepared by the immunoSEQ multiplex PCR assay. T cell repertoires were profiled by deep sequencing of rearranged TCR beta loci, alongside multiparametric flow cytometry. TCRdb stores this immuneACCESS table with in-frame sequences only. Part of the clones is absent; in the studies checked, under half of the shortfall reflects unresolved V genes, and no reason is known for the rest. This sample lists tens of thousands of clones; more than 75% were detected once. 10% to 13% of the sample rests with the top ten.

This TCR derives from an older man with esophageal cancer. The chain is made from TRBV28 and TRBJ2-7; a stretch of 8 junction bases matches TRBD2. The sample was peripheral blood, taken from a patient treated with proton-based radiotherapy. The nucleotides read TGTGCCAGCAGTATACTAGCGGACTCCTACGAGCAGTACTTC. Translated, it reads CASSILADSYEQYF.